This T cell receptor beta chain was profiled in a study of shared clonotypes between healthy human individuals. Study-wide points: Large depth notwithstanding, sorted-subset sequencing proved incomplete by rarefaction. The researchers took only blood, and tissue repertoires probably look different. The generation probabilities recorded for non-shared clonotypes fell below those of clonotypes shared by all four donors.

At a deep level, the assay was run. Assay used: immunoSEQ multiplex PCR; TCRdb lists only in-frame clones, some missing. This table holds around 720,000 clones, less than 80% found once. This clone was detected only a few times. Its specificity is unknown. Germline V gene sequence: CDR1 GTSNPN, CDR2 SVGIG (reference sequence). The CDR3 has 16 amino acids. Trimming left V 0 bases short and J 0 bases short, with 11 bases between. The receptor was derived from a woman in her twenties or thirties in good health. The chain uses TRBV30 and TRBJ1-4; no reliable D call. Sequencing was performed on memory CD4+ T cells sorted from blood. Subset here: CD45RA-negative fraction. The chain's CDR3 is CAWSVDSSATNEKLFF. Here the CDR3 DNA reads TGTGCCTGGAGTGTGGACTCAAGTGCAACTAATGAAAAACTGTTTTTT.